This T cell receptor beta chain was observed in a study of OX40 agonist ivuxolimab in advanced cancers. Overall study context: Patients received ivuxolimab, an intravenous treatment, every 2 weeks at 0.01 to 10 mg/kg. Findings and caveats of the study: Circulating CD4+ and CD8+ T cells showed clonal expansion by week 6 at 0.1 to 3.0 mg/kg.

As to this clone: Its antigen is not identified.

The data were produced by immunoSEQ multiplex PCR, yet TCRdb's version contains in-frame clones alone and is incomplete. The sample holds around 58,000 clones, roughly 91% seen once. Trimming removed 3 bases from V and 5 bases from J; junction bases left unmatched: 6. Germline loops: CDR1 MNHEY, CDR2 SMNVEV (reference sequence). This CDR3 is 14 amino acids long. The genes are TRBV27 and TRBJ2-7; TRBD2 matches 8 bases. This sequence was found in an adult with an advanced solid tumor such as melanoma, head and neck, liver or kidney cancer. The source was CD4+ or CD8+ T cells sorted from blood, collected in a trial of the OX40 agonist ivuxolimab. CDR3: CASSFRRGADEQYF. The CDR3 nucleotides read TGTGCCAGCAGTTTCCGGCGGGGGGCCGACGAGCAGTACTTC.